Following are 21 T cell receptor beta chains from one sample sequenced in a study of metastatic and nonmetastatic thyroid tumors. Prior to thyroid surgery, none of the patients had received any treatment. TCRdb called clones again from the PCR reads with MiXCR. The sample lists roughly 13,000 clones, almost 30% occurring once. Sequencing was carried out using blood. These receptors were obtained from a female donor with papillary thyroid cancer or a benign thyroid nodule (not recorded which). Some clones in this sample may be carry-over from other donors' samples.

In its sample, this clone is medium-sized. J is TRBJ2-5 and V is TRBV6-1; D remains unclear. The CDR3 length is 16 residues. CDR1 is MNHNS, CDR2 SASEGT, per germline. Trimming left V 0 bases short and J 1 base short, with 12 bases between. DNA of the CDR3: TGTGCCAGCAGTGAAGCTTTTACAGCCCTCCAAGAGACCCAGTACTTC. Encoded protein: CASSEAFTALQETQYF.

Within the sample, this clone is medium-sized. This chain connects TRBV7-9 to TRBJ1-2; TRBD1 matches 12 bases. J lost 8 bases, V lost 5 bases, and 6 bases had no gene match. This CDR3 comprises 14 residues. Germline CDR1 is SEHNR and CDR2 is FQNEAQ (reference sequence). CDR3 bases: TGTGCCAGCAGCCCCGGGACAGGGGGCGGGGGCTACACCTTC. Protein product: CASSPGTGGGGYTF.

At least ten counts were recorded for this clone. The chain couples TRBV9 to TRBJ2-7; 11 positions match TRBD1. The V gene end was trimmed by 4 bases and the J gene end by 6 bases; junction bases not matched to a gene: 6. The length of the CDR3 is 14 residues. Germline CDR1 is SGDLS and CDR2 is YYNGEE. The CDR3 coding sequence is TGTGCCAGCAGCCTTGGGACAGGGGGTGGCGAGCAGTACTTC. Encoded protein: CASSLGTGGGEQYF.

In this sample, this clone is medium-sized. V and J are TRBV2 and TRBJ1-4; 7 nucleotides match TRBD1. The CDR3 is 14 amino acids. Germline CDR1 and CDR2: SNHLY and FYNNEI. With V trimmed by 7 bases and J by 5 bases, 7 bases remained unmatched. CDR3 DNA sequence: TGTGCCAGCATCCCGGGACAGCAGAATGAAAAACTGTTTTTT. This sequence encodes CASIPGQQNEKLFF.

This chain uses TRBV11-2 with TRBJ1-5, with 7 bases fitting TRBD1. Germline V gene sequence: CDR1 SGHAT, CDR2 FQNNGV. Trimming at V came to 4 bases and at J to 2 bases, leaving 11 bases not matched to a gene. CDR3 length equals 17 residues. In DNA form, the CDR3 reads TGTGCCAGCAGCTGGATTAGGACAGGTCCTCGCAATCAGCCCCAGCATTTT. Its translation: CASSWIRTGPRNQPQHF.

This clone was counted ten times or more. The rearrangement links TRBV4-3 to TRBJ2-2; no clear D. Trimming removed 6 bases at V and 3 bases at J, with 14 bases between. The CDR3 spans 15 residues. Germline loops: CDR1 LGHNA, CDR2 YSLEER. The CDR3 DNA follows: TGCGCCAGCAGTGCGACGCCCATGGACACCGGGGAGCTGTTTTTT. The encoded protein is CASSATPMDTGELFF.

The rearrangement links TRBV7-2 to TRBJ2-3; 7 bases map to TRBD2. Germline assignment: CDR1 SGHTA and CDR2 FQGNSA. The CDR3 loop spans 15 amino acids. Trimming removed 3 bases from V and 0 bases from J; junction bases left unmatched: 3. This CDR3 is CASSFASGSTDTQYF. In nucleotides, the CDR3 is TGTGCCAGCAGCTTTGCTAGCGGAAGCACAGATACGCAGTATTTT.

V usage is TRBV11-2 and J usage is TRBJ1-5; D is undetermined. In germline, CDR1 is SGHAT, CDR2 FQNNGV. The CDR3 consists of 13 residues. Trimming shortened V by 5 bases and J by 6 bases, and 11 bases separated the two germline ends. The CDR3: CASSPNVGQPQHF. CDR3 bases: TGTGCCAGCAGCCCTAATGTTGGTCAGCCCCAGCATTTT.

There are many counts of this clone. The chain carries TRBV4-2 and TRBJ2-3; TRBD2 matches at 9 bases. The CDR3 is made up of 17 amino acids. Germline V gives CDR1 LGHNA, CDR2 YNFKEQ. J gave up 0 bases and V 3 bases, and 7 bases lay outside the gene matches. The CDR3 is CASSQAGTSGSTDTQYF. The CDR3 bases are TGTGCCAGCAGCCAGGCCGGAACTAGCGGGAGCACAGATACGCAGTATTTT.

The rearrangement joins TRBV20-1 to TRBJ2-7; tentatively, D is TRBD2 (5 bases). The CDR3 sequence is 14 residues long. Germline V lookup: CDR1 DFQATT, CDR2 SNEGSKA (reference sequence). V lost 0 bases and J 2 bases, leaving 11 bases between the germline ends. This chain's CDR3 is CSARDAGLAYEQYF. CDR3 nucleotide sequence: TGCAGTGCTAGAGATGCGGGCCTGGCCTACGAGCAGTACTTC.

In this sample, this clone is medium-sized. The V and J genes are TRBV9 and TRBJ2-7; 10 bases map to TRBD2. J gave up 4 bases and V 0 bases, and 4 bases lay outside the gene matches. CDR3 length: 15 amino acids. Looked up from germline, CDR1 is SGDLS and CDR2 is YYNGEE. This chain's CDR3 is CASSVGSSGGYEQYF. CDR3 nucleotides: TGTGCCAGCAGCGTAGGGTCTAGCGGGGGTTACGAGCAGTACTTC.

Within the sample, this clone is medium-sized (0.01 to 0.1%). This sequence joins TRBV19 and TRBJ2-1; TRBD2 agrees at 7 bases. V shed 3 bases, J shed 0 bases, and the junction held 5 bases outside the gene matches. Germline values: CDR1 LNHDA, CDR2 SQIVND (reference sequence). This CDR3 region has 16 residues. Here the CDR3 DNA reads TGTGCCAGTAGTATTCTGCGGGGGAGCTCCTACAATGAGCAGTTCTTC. Its translation: CASSILRGSSYNEQFF.

This clone appeared many times. It may be a read error: a sequence one base away is much more abundant. Other DNA sequences in this sample translate to the same CDR3. The chain joins TRBV28 to TRBJ1-5, with 7 bases fitting TRBD1. CDR1 MDHEN and CDR2 SYDVKM come from the germline V gene. The CDR3 length is 13 residues. This CDR3 is CASMTGNNQPQHF. In DNA form, the CDR3 reads TGTGCCAGCATGACAGGGAACAATCAGCCCCAGCATTTC.

The chain is built from TRBV7-8 and TRBJ2-3; D may be TRBD1 (5 bases). Germline V gives CDR1 SGHVS, CDR2 FQNEAQ. This CDR3 has 16 amino acids. V was shortened by 5 bases and J by 4 bases, with 19 bases between the two germline ends. The CDR3 sequence is CASSPQVITAADTQYF. The CDR3 nucleotides read TGTGCCAGCAGCCCACAGGTTATCACCGCTGCAGATACGCAGTATTTT. Full variable domain (outside the CDR3, taken from reference TRBV7-8 and TRBJ2-3): GAGVSQSPRYKVAKRGQDVALRCDPISGHVSLFWYQQALGQGPEFLTYFQNEAQLDKSGLPSDRFFAERPEGSVSTLKIQRTQQEDSAVYLCASSPQVITAADTQYFGPGTRLTVL.

This clone was seen more than once but under ten times. This chain connects TRBV6-1 to TRBJ1-6; D gene uncertain. Trimming took off 6 bases at V and 3 bases at J, with 6 bases between the two ends. This CDR3 comprises 13 residues. Germline loops: CDR1 MNHNS, CDR2 SASEGT. The CDR3 DNA follows: TGTGCCAGCAGCGATAGCTATAATTCACCCCTCCACTTT. Its protein product is CASSDSYNSPLHF.

Regarding this clone: A read error may account for a junction end that differs from germline. The chain uses TRBV28 and TRBJ2-3; no clear D gene. Germline V gene data show CDR1 as MDHEN and CDR2 as SYDVKM. The CDR3 sequence is 12 residues long. CDR3 region: CARSLSPDTQYF. CDR3 sequence (DNA): TGTGCCAGGAGTTTATCCCCAGATACGCAGTATTTT.

DNA for the CDR3: TGTGCTAGTGGGACCGGACAGGGGCTCTACGAGCAGTACTTC. This sequence encodes CASGTGQGLYEQYF. This chain joins TRBV12-5 and TRBJ2-7, with TRBD1 identical over 9 bases. CDR1 and CDR2 (germline): LGHNT, FRNRAP. The junction had 6 bases not matched to a gene; V was cut back by 6 bases and J by 3 bases. The CDR3 length is 14 residues. Based on the CDR3 plus reference TRBV12-5 and TRBJ2-7, the full variable domain is DARVTQTPRHKVTEMGQEVTMRCQPILGHNTVFWYRQTMMQGLELLAYFRNRAPLDDSGMPKDRFSAEMPDATLATLKIQPSEPRDSAVYFCASGTGQGLYEQYFGPGTRLTVT.

Within the sample, this clone is medium-sized. The chain joins TRBV12-3 or TRBV12-4 to TRBJ1-5; D not certain. This CDR3 is built from 12 residues. V was cut by 3 bases and J by 7 bases, with 7 bases left in between. In nucleotides, the CDR3 is TGTGCCAGCAGTTTTTCGTGGCAGCCCCAGCATTTT. Translated: CASSFSWQPQHF.

This clone was seen only a few times. The chain employs TRBV9 and TRBJ2-7; the match to TRBD2 covers 8 bases. This CDR3 is 16 amino acids long. After removal of 0 bases from V and 2 bases from J, the junction contained 7 bases not matched to a gene. Germline values: CDR1 SGDLS, CDR2 YYNGEE. CDR3 in amino acids: CASSVGAGGSAYEQYF. The CDR3 coding sequence is TGTGCCAGCAGCGTAGGGGCGGGGGGAAGTGCCTACGAGCAGTACTTC. Drawing the rest from reference TRBV9 and TRBJ2-7, the complete variable domain is DSGVTQTPKHLITATGQRVTLRCSPRSGDLSVYWYQQSLDQGLQFLIQYYNGEERAKGNILERFSAQQFPDLHSELNLSSLELGDSALYFCASSVGAGGSAYEQYFGPGTRLTVT.

The chain employs TRBV7-8 and TRBJ1-3; 7 bases map to TRBD1. CDR3 length: 17 residues. Germline V lookup: CDR1 SGHVS, CDR2 FQNEAQ. Germline trimming cut 0 bases from V and 0 bases from J; bases unmatched to any gene: 5. The chain's CDR3 is CASSLAMTGSSGNTIYF. The CDR3 nucleotides read TGTGCCAGCAGCTTAGCCATGACAGGGAGCTCTGGAAACACCATATATTTT.

The chain couples TRBV20-1 to TRBJ2-3, with 7 nucleotides matching TRBD1. CDR3 length: 12 amino acids. V gave up 4 bases and J gave up 6 bases; unmatched junction bases: 4. Germline lookup yields CDR1 DFQATT and CDR2 SNEGSKA (reference sequence). CDR3 in amino acids: CSAKQGTDTQYF. CDR3 DNA sequence: TGCAGTGCTAAACAGGGGACCGATACGCAGTATTTT.